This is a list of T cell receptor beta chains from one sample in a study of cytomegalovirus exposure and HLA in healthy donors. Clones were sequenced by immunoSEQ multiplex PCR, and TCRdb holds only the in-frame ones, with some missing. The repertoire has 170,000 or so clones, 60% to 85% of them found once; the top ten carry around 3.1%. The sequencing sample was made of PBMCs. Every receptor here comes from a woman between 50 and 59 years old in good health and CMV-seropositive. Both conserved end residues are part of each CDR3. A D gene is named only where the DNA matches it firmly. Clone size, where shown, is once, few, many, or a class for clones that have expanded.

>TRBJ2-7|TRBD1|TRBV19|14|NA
CATMTGGFPYEQYF
TGTGCCACCATGACAGGGGGCTTCCCCTACGAGCAGTACTTC
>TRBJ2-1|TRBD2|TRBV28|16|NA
CASSGRLLADYNEQFF
TGTGCCAGCAGTGGTCGATTGCTAGCGGACTACAATGAGCAGTTCTTC
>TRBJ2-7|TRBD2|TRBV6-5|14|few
CASSSSGLTYEQYF
TGTGCCAGCAGTTCCTCGGGACTAACCTACGAGCAGTACTTC
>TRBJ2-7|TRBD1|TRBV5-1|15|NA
CASRNGTATIYEQYF
TGCGCCAGCAGAAACGGGACAGCTACCATCTACGAGCAGTACTTC
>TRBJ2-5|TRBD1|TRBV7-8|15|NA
CASSLGGTGQETQYF
TGTGCCAGCAGCTTAGGTGGGACAGGGCAAGAGACCCAGTACTTC
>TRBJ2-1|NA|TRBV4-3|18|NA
CASSQDRLARSLHNEQFF
TGCGCCAGCAGCCAAGACAGGCTAGCCAGGAGTTTACACAATGAGCAGTTCTTC
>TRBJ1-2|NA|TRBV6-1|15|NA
CASSEAGTLTQGYTF
TGTGCCAGCAGTGAAGCGGGGACACTCACGCAAGGCTACACCTTC
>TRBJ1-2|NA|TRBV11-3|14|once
CASSLSSVGGGYTF
TGTGCCAGCAGCCTATCCAGTGTTGGAGGAGGCTACACCTTC
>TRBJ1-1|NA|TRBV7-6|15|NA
CASSPRTAANTEAFF
TGTGCCAGCAGCCCGAGGACAGCCGCGAACACTGAAGCTTTCTTT
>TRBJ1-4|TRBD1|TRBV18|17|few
CASSLDRGPATNEKLFF
TGTGCCAGCTCACTTGACAGGGGTCCCGCCACTAATGAAAAACTGTTTTTT
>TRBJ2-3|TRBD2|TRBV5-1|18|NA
CASSLAASGGAGTDTQYF
TGCGCCAGCAGCTTGGCGGCTAGCGGGGGGGCCGGGACAGATACGCAGTATTTT
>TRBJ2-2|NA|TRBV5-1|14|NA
CASSLAGITGELFF
TGCGCCAGCAGCTTGGCGGGGATCACCGGGGAGCTGTTTTTT
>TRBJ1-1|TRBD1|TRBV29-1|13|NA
CSAKPDRDTEAFF
TGCAGCGCTAAACCCGACAGGGACACTGAAGCTTTCTTT
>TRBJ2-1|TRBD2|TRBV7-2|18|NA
CASSKITGLAGAYNEQFF
TGTGCCAGCAGCAAGATTACGGGACTAGCGGGAGCTTACAATGAGCAGTTCTTC
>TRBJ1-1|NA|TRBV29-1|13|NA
CSVVRGQNTEAFF
TGCAGCGTTGTCAGGGGACAGAACACTGAAGCTTTCTTT
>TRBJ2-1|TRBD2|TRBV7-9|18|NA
CASSLTSGGAGSYNEQFF
TGTGCCAGCAGCTTGACTAGCGGGGGGGCGGGCTCCTACAATGAGCAGTTCTTC
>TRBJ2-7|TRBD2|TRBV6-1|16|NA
CASSVQLAGQKDEQYF
TGTGCCAGCAGTGTCCAACTAGCGGGACAAAAGGACGAGCAGTACTTC
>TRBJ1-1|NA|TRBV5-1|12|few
CASSLSDTEAFF
TGCGCCAGCAGCTTGTCGGACACTGAAGCTTTCTTT
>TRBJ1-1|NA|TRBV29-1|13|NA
CSVAITAGTEAFF
TGCAGCGTTGCAATCACGGCGGGAACTGAAGCTTTCTTT
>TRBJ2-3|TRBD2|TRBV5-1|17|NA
CASRIVTSVGATDTQYF
TGCGCCAGCAGAATTGTAACTAGCGTCGGGGCCACAGATACGCAGTATTTT
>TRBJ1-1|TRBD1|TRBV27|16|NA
CASSLSVGTGATEAFF
TGTGCCAGCAGTTTATCTGTTGGGACAGGGGCCACTGAAGCTTTCTTT
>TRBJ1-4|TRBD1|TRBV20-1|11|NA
CSLTGDEKLFF
TGCAGCCTTACAGGGGATGAAAAACTGTTTTTT
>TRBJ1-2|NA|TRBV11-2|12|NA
CASSPDSHGYTF
TGTGCCAGCAGCCCTGACAGTCATGGCTACACCTTC
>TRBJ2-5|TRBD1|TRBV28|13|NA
CASSQGKKETQYF
TGTGCCAGTTCACAGGGGAAAAAAGAGACCCAGTACTTC
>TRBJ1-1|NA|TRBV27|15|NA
CASSLSSRMNTEAFF
TGTGCCAGCAGTTTATCGTCCAGGATGAACACTGAAGCTTTCTTT
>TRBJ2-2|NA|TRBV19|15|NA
CASSKSRQNTGELFF
TGTGCCAGTAGTAAGTCAAGACAGAACACCGGGGAGCTGTTTTTT
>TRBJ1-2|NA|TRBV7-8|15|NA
CASSLGTRDFGRYTF
TGTGCCAGCAGCTTAGGGACCCGGGACTTTGGGCGCTACACCTTC
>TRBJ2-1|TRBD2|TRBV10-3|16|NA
CAISGGASGTHNEQFF
TGTGCCATCAGTGGGGGGGCTAGCGGGACCCACAATGAGCAGTTCTTC
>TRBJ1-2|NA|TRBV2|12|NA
CASSGRVEGYTF
TGTGCCAGCAGTGGGAGGGTAGAGGGCTACACCTTC
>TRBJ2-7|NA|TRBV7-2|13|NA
CASSPPGLYEQYF
TGTGCCAGCAGCCCGCCGGGTCTATACGAGCAGTACTTC
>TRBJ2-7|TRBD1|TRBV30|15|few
CAWSPNRGLEMEQYF
TGTGCCTGGAGTCCGAACAGGGGGCTCGAGATGGAGCAGTACTTC
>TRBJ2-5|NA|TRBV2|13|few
CASSPLGEETQYF
TGTGCCAGCAGCCCCCTCGGGGAGGAGACCCAGTACTTC
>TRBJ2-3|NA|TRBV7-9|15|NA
CAILQGTLSTDTQYF
TGTGCCATCCTCCAGGGGACCCTTAGCACAGATACGCAGTATTTT
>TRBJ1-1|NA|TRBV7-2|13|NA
CASSPQQNTEAFF
TGTGCCAGCAGCCCCCAACAGAACACTGAAGCTTTCTTT
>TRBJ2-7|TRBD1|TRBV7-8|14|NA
CASSTRQGKYEQYF
TGTGCCAGCAGCACCCGACAGGGCAAGTACGAGCAGTACTTC
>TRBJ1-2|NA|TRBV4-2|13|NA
CASSQGNRLGYTF
TGTGCCAGCAGCCAAGGGAACAGGCTTGGCTACACCTTC
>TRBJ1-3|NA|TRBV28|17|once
CASSLRGGTLSGNTIYF
TGTGCCAGCAGTCTACGGGGTGGGACACTCTCTGGAAACACCATATATTTT
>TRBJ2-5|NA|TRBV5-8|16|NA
CASRPEDQGRLETQYF
TGTGCCAGCAGGCCCGAGGACCAGGGGCGCTTGGAGACCCAGTACTTC
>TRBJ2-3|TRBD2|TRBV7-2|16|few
CASSLTPLAGGDTQYF
TGTGCCAGCAGCTTAACTCCTCTAGCGGGCGGGGATACGCAGTATTTT
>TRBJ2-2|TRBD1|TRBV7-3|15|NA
CASSLNRGSFGELFF
TGTGCCAGCAGCTTAAACAGGGGGAGTTTCGGGGAGCTGTTTTTT
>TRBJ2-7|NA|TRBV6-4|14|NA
CASSEQDSSNEQYF
TGTGCCAGCAGTGAGCAGGACAGCAGCAACGAGCAGTACTTC
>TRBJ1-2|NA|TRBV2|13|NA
CASNLQGTDGYTF
TGTGCCAGCAACCTACAGGGTACGGATGGCTACACCTTC
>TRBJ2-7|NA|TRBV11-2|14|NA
CASSIRGGTYGQYF
TGTGCCAGCAGCATCAGGGGTGGCACCTACGGGCAGTACTTC
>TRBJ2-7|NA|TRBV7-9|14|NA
CASSLAGGYYEQYF
TGTGCCAGCAGCTTAGCCGGCGGCTACTACGAGCAGTACTTC
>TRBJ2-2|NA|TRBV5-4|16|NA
CASAPDAGSNAGELFF
TGTGCCAGCGCCCCCGACGCGGGGTCTAACGCCGGGGAGCTGTTTTTT
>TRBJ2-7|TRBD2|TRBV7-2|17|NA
CASRTTLSGPPSYEQYF
TGTGCCAGCAGAACGACCCTTAGCGGGCCTCCGTCCTACGAGCAGTACTTC
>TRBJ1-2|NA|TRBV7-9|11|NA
CASTPGGGYTF
TGTGCCAGCACCCCGGGAGGGGGCTACACCTTC
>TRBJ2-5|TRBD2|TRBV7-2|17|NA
CASSVAGGGHRQETQYF
TGTGCCAGCAGCGTAGCGGGGGGGGGCCACCGTCAAGAGACCCAGTACTTC
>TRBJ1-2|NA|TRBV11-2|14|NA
CASGRTGVNYGYTF
TGTGCCAGCGGAAGGACGGGGGTAAACTATGGCTACACCTTC
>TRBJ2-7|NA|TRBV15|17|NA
CATSSGLSGALTYEQYF
TGTGCCACCAGCAGCGGTCTTAGCGGAGCCCTCACCTACGAGCAGTACTTC
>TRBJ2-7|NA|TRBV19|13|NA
CASSIDRGYEQYF
TGTGCCAGTAGTATAGATCGGGGTTACGAGCAGTACTTC
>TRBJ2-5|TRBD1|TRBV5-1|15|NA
CASSLTGTGEETQYF
TGCGCCAGCAGCCTCACCGGGACAGGGGAAGAGACCCAGTACTTC
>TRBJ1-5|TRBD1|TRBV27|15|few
CASSQDRVGNQPQHF
TGTGCCAGCAGTCAAGACAGGGTAGGCAATCAGCCCCAGCATTTT